This is a list of T cell receptor beta chains from one sample in a study of identical twins. TCRdb re-derived calls from the 5' RACE reads in MiXCR, one entry per CDR3 protein. The table records under 350,000 distinct CDR3 sequences, 7.5% to 9.5% of them present only once. In addition, the sample was reused for a study of yellow fever vaccine responses in identical twins.

The material sequenced was CD8+ T cells sorted from blood. These receptors originate from a woman aged 18-29 years in good health. The CDR3 runs from the conserved cysteine through the conserved F or W. D genes are given only for firm matches. Size tells how often a clone was seen (once, few, many) or the class of an expanded clone, and some rows leave it out.

length	V	size	J	D	CDR3	DNA
12	TRBV7-2	few	TRBJ2-7	.	CASSLVGTEQYF	TGTGCCAGCAGCTTAGTAGGGACCGAGCAGTACTTC
18	TRBV11-2	few	TRBJ2-3	TRBD2	CASSRGSSGRLGTDTQYF	TGTGCCAGCAGCAGGGGGTCTAGCGGGAGGTTGGGCACAGATACGCAGTATTTT
12	TRBV20-1	few	TRBJ2-7	TRBD2	CSAGEGTHEQYF	TGCAGTGCTGGGGAGGGTACGCACGAGCAGTACTTC
10	TRBV2	.	TRBJ2-7	.	CASSGGEQYF	TGTGCCAGCAGTGGGGGCGAGCAGTACTTC
17	TRBV7-8	many	TRBJ2-7	.	CASSLAIRGALPYEQYF	TGTGCCAGCAGCTTAGCGATTCGGGGGGCTCTCCCCTACGAGCAGTACTTC
11	TRBV30	few	TRBJ1-2	.	CAWSGTYGYTF	TGTGCCTGGAGTGGGACATATGGCTACACCTTC
17	TRBV27	.	TRBJ1-5	.	CASSLSTVLYSNQPQHF	TGTGCCAGCAGTTTATCGACAGTTCTTTATAGCAATCAGCCCCAGCATTTT
18	TRBV11-1	few	TRBJ2-5	TRBD2	CASSLGFRLAGVQETQYF	TGTGCCAGCAGCTTAGGTTTTCGGCTAGCGGGGGTACAAGAGACCCAGTACTTC
16	TRBV27	.	TRBJ1-2	TRBD1	CASSVFGTDLFYGYTF	TGTGCCAGCAGTGTCTTCGGGACAGATTTATTCTATGGCTACACCTTC
12	TRBV12-3/TRBV12-4	.	TRBJ2-1	.	CASSFGLDKQFF	TGTGCCAGCAGTTTTGGTCTAGACAAGCAGTTCTTC
13	TRBV7-9	many	TRBJ2-1	.	CASSFGGLDEQFF	TGTGCCAGCAGCTTTGGGGGGTTAGATGAGCAGTTCTTC
15	TRBV7-9	many	TRBJ1-2	TRBD1	CASSSGTGQYNGYTF	TGTGCCAGCAGCTCCGGGACAGGGCAGTACAATGGCTACACCTTC
14	TRBV5-1	many	TRBJ2-5	.	CASSLRGRGETQYF	TGCGCCAGCAGCTTGCGAGGCAGGGGTGAGACCCAGTACTTC
15	TRBV5-1	many	TRBJ2-3	TRBD2	CASSLGGGLTDTQYF	TGCGCCAGCAGCTTGGGCGGGGGACTCACAGATACGCAGTATTTT
16	TRBV2	.	TRBJ2-1	.	CASSEGIDSNYNEQFF	TGTGCCAGCAGTGAGGGAATCGACAGCAACTACAATGAGCAGTTCTTC
15	TRBV6-1	.	TRBJ2-4	.	CASSPQSLAKNIQYF	TGTGCCAGCAGTCCCCAATCACTAGCCAAAAACATTCAGTACTTC
16	TRBV7-6	.	TRBJ2-3	.	CASSLAPGGRGDTQYF	TGTGCCAGCAGCTTAGCGCCCGGGGGGCGGGGAGATACGCAGTATTTT
17	TRBV12-3/TRBV12-4	few	TRBJ2-1	TRBD1	CASSSRTGLRLYNEQFF	TGTGCCAGCAGTTCTCGGACAGGGTTAAGACTTTACAATGAGCAGTTCTTC
16	TRBV24-1	many	TRBJ2-2	TRBD2	CATSDPAERGTGELFF	TGTGCCACCAGTGATCCGGCGGAGCGGGGGACCGGGGAGCTGTTTTTT
15	TRBV12-3/TRBV12-4	many	TRBJ2-7	TRBD1	CASTDRTGGAWEQYF	TGTGCCAGCACCGACCGGACAGGGGGCGCGTGGGAGCAGTACTTC
14	TRBV27	few	TRBJ2-7	.	CASSPGTVAYEQYF	TGTGCCAGCAGCCCCGGGACGGTGGCCTACGAGCAGTACTTC
17	TRBV5-1	many	TRBJ1-2	.	CASSLEGGPRTNYGYTF	TGCGCCAGCAGCTTGGAAGGCGGACCCCGGACTAACTATGGCTACACCTTC
14	TRBV27	.	TRBJ2-7	TRBD2	CASSFKREIYEQYF	TGTGCCAGCAGTTTTAAGCGGGAGATCTACGAGCAGTACTTC
13	TRBV29-1	few	TRBJ2-5	.	CSVEEGTSETQYF	TGCAGCGTTGAAGAAGGGACGTCAGAGACCCAGTACTTC
12	TRBV12-3/TRBV12-4	few	TRBJ2-5	.	CASSTGYEAQYF	TGTGCCAGCAGTACAGGGTATGAAGCCCAGTACTTC
14	TRBV6-2/TRBV6-3	few	TRBJ2-3	.	CASSYADPPDTQYF	TGTGCCAGCAGTTACGCCGACCCCCCAGATACGCAGTATTTT
19	TRBV11-2	many	TRBJ2-3	TRBD1	CASSFPLAGGLNSTDTQYF	TGTGCCAGCAGCTTTCCCCTAGCAGGGGGCCTCAACTCGACAGATACGCAGTATTTT
18	TRBV6-5	many	TRBJ2-1	TRBD1	CASSWDRGRQDNYNEQFF	TGTGCCAGCAGTTGGGACAGGGGACGCCAGGACAACTACAATGAGCAGTTCTTC
16	TRBV5-1	.	TRBJ2-7	TRBD2	CASSLLAGDTSYEQYF	TGCGCCAGCAGCTTGCTAGCGGGGGATACCTCCTACGAGCAGTACTTC
18	TRBV20-1	.	TRBJ2-5	.	CSAIPTQGRKGLGETQYF	TGCAGTGCTATACCAACCCAAGGTCGGAAGGGCCTGGGGGAGACCCAGTACTTC
14	TRBV7-7	.	TRBJ2-1	TRBD2	CASSLGGLADEQFF	TGTGCTAGCAGCTTAGGGGGACTAGCGGATGAGCAGTTCTTC
16	TRBV20-1	.	TRBJ2-4	.	CSARASPSVAKNIQYF	TGCAGTGCTAGAGCGTCACCCTCGGTTGCCAAAAACATTCAGTACTTC
13	TRBV27	.	TRBJ1-1	TRBD1	CASRTGGVTEAFF	TGTGCCAGCAGAACAGGGGGGGTCACTGAAGCTTTCTTT
15	TRBV24-1	many	TRBJ1-2	TRBD1	CATSETGTDNYGYTF	TGTGCCACCAGTGAGACCGGGACAGACAACTATGGCTACACCTTC
13	TRBV7-9	few	TRBJ2-7	.	CASSETARGEQYF	TGTGCCAGCAGCGAAACCGCTCGAGGCGAGCAGTACTTC
16	TRBV29-1	.	TRBJ2-3	.	CSVEDPLLVSTDTQYF	TGCAGCGTTGAAGACCCCTTACTAGTTAGCACAGATACGCAGTATTTT
13	TRBV12-3/TRBV12-4	many	TRBJ2-2	.	CASSPIDTGELFF	TGTGCCAGCAGCCCAATCGACACCGGGGAGCTGTTTTTT
18	TRBV28	few	TRBJ2-3	.	CASSLPSFGTTRTDTQYF	TGTGCCAGCAGCTTACCGTCCTTCGGGACCACGCGCACAGATACGCAGTATTTT
15	TRBV16	many	TRBJ2-7	TRBD1	CASSQLTGGFYEQYF	TGTGCCAGCAGCCAATTGACAGGGGGCTTCTACGAGCAGTACTTC